This T cell receptor beta chain was recovered during a study of cytomegalovirus exposure and HLA in healthy donors. Germline V gene data show CDR1 as GTSNPN and CDR2 as SVGIG (reference sequence). The CDR3 runs 14 residues. The V gene lost 0 bases and the J gene lost 7 bases, with 13 bases spanning the gap. For this clone: Its cognate antigen is unknown.

Study-wide results and caveats: A later analysis revealed that TCR association rates differed between HLA loci, peaking at DRB1 and bottoming out at HLA-C. Listed as cytomegalovirus-associated were 164 TCR beta chains.

Primers: 60 Vbeta forward and 13 Jbeta reverse. The data were produced by immunoSEQ multiplex PCR, yet TCRdb's version contains in-frame clones alone and is incomplete. Of more than 65,000 clones listed, about 70% were seen once; the top ten hold around 6.5%. The gene calls are TRBV30 and TRBJ2-1, with D maybe TRBD2 (5 bases). The source of this sequence is a woman aged 45-60 years in good health and CMV-seropositive. The sequencing input was PBMCs. The CDR3 DNA follows: TGTGCCTGGAGTGTAGGAGGAAGTGGGAATGAGCAGTTCTTC. Translated: CAWSVGGSGNEQFF.